This passage covers 14 T cell receptor beta chains from one sample sequenced in a study of technical replicates of blood from a handful of donors. Sequencing used immunoSEQ multiplex PCR; TCRdb keeps in-frame clones, though not all of them. The sample lists more than 60,000 clones, roughly 94% occurring once. The sample consisted of T cells isolated from PBMCs. These receptor sequences come from a human donor in good health.

CDR3: CSVSYTEAFF. The CDR3 coding sequence is TGCAGCGTCTCTTACACTGAAGCTTTCTTT. J is TRBJ1-1 and V is TRBV29-1, with D unclear. The CDR3 consists of 10 residues. Between the trimmed V and J ends, which lost 6 bases and 3 bases, there was a span of 5 bases. Germline V lookup: CDR1 SQVTM, CDR2 ANQGSEA. Full variable domain (outside the CDR3, taken from reference TRBV29-1 and TRBJ1-1): SAVISQKPSRDICQRGTSLTIQCQVDSQVTMMFWYRQQPGQSLTLIATANQGSEATYESGFVIDKFPISRPNLTFSTLTVSNMSPEDSSIYLCSVSYTEAFFGQGTRLTVV.

The J gene is TRBJ2-1, the V gene TRBV28; D is possibly TRBD2 (7 bases). The CDR3 is 16 residues long. Trimming stripped 6 bases from V and 2 bases from J, with 17 bases between. Germline V CDR1 and CDR2: MDHEN, SYDVKM. The CDR3 bases are TGTGCCAGCAGACCGCCGGGGGGCCTAGCCTACAATGAGCAGTTCTTC. Protein product: CASRPPGGLAYNEQFF. Combining the CDR3 with reference TRBV28 and TRBJ2-1 gives the whole variable domain DVKVTQSSRYLVKRTGEKVFLECVQDMDHENMFWYRQDPGLGLRLIYFSYDVKMKEKGDIPEGYSVSREKKERFSLILESASTNQTSMYLCASRPPGGLAYNEQFFGPGTRLTVL.

The V call is TRBV21-1, the J call TRBJ1-5; no check of the table's D call, TRBD1, against the DNA was made. TRBV21-1 is termed a pseudogene. The CDR3 sequence is 19 residues long. The CDR3 sequence is CASSSKADGGDRVNQPQHF. CDR3 nucleotide sequence: TGTGCCAGCAGCTCAAAGGCAGATGGAGGGGACAGAGTTAATCAGCCCCAGCATTTT.

This chain connects TRBV2 to TRBJ1-1, with D unresolved. From germline, CDR1 is SNHLY and CDR2 FYNNEI. This CDR3 is built from 14 residues. V was pared by 4 bases and J by 0 bases, with 9 bases between. CDR3 nucleotides: TGTGCCAGCAGTGCCGGGATCTTGAACACTGAAGCTTTCTTT. The encoded protein is CASSAGILNTEAFF.

The chain carries TRBV2 and TRBJ1-5; D is uncertain. The V gene's germline CDR1 is SNHLY and CDR2 FYNNEI. CDR3 length equals 19 residues. Trimming removed 2 bases from V and 0 bases from J, with 20 bases in between. CDR3 amino acids: CASSESPAGAGYSNQPQHF. The CDR3 bases are TGTGCCAGCAGTGAAAGCCCCGCAGGCGCGGGGTATAGCAATCAGCCCCAGCATTTT.

V is TRBV5-1 and J is TRBJ1-4, with unresolved D. Between the trimmed V and J ends, which lost 0 bases and 8 bases, there was a span of 11 bases. Germline loops: CDR1 SGHRS, CDR2 YFSETQ. The CDR3 sequence is 14 residues long. In DNA, the CDR3 is TGCGCCAGCAGCTTGGGAGACTCTGGCGAAAAACTGTTTTTT. Protein product: CASSLGDSGEKLFF.

This chain joins TRBV19 and TRBJ2-7; 9 bases line up with TRBD1. V shed 4 bases and J 3 bases; nucleotides not matched to a gene: 7. The CDR3 has 15 amino acids. CDR1 and CDR2 (germline): LNHDA, SQIVND (reference sequence). The CDR3 loop reads CASSRGQGGGYEQYF. CDR3 nucleotides: TGTGCCAGTAGTAGGGGACAGGGAGGCGGCTACGAGCAGTACTTC.

As DNA, the CDR3 is TGTGCCAGCTCACCGGGGAGGGCTGAAGCTTTCTTT. It translates to CASSPGRAEAFF. The chain carries TRBV18 and TRBJ1-1; unclear D gene. The germline CDR1 and CDR2 sequences are KGHSH and LQKENI. Trimming left V 3 bases short and J 6 bases short, with 8 bases between. The CDR3 loop spans 12 amino acids.

The genes are TRBV2 and TRBJ1-4; maybe TRBD1 (6 bases). Trimming cost V 3 bases and J 7 bases, with 12 bases left between them. The CDR3 runs to 14 residues. CDR1 SNHLY and CDR2 FYNNEI come from the germline V gene. CDR3 sequence: CASSERGRSEKLFF. In nucleotides, the CDR3 is TGTGCCAGCAGTGAGCGGGGGCGCAGTGAAAAACTGTTTTTT.

The gene calls are TRBV28 and TRBJ1-5, with unresolved D. Per germline, CDR1 MDHEN and CDR2 SYDVKM. Trimming shortened V by 2 bases and J by 1 base, and 6 bases separated the two germline ends. This CDR3 contains 14 residues. This CDR3 reads CASSLGLSNQPQHF. The CDR3 bases are TGTGCCAGCAGTTTAGGGCTAAGCAATCAGCCCCAGCATTTT.

This clone was recorded only once. This sequence joins TRBV28 and TRBJ1-4; 10 bases match TRBD1. The CDR3 length is 14 residues. The germline CDR1 and CDR2 sequences are MDHEN and SYDVKM. The J segment lost 6 bases and the V segment lost 10 bases, leaving 8 bases of the junction unmatched. CDR3 nucleotides: TGTGCCACACAAGAGACAGGGGGCTATGAAAAACTGTTTTTT. Protein sequence: CATQETGGYEKLFF. The entire variable domain, with the rest obtained from reference TRBV28 and TRBJ1-4, is as follows: DVKVTQSSRYLVKRTGEKVFLECVQDMDHENMFWYRQDPGLGLRLIYFSYDVKMKEKGDIPEGYSVSREKKERFSLILESASTNQTSMYLCATQETGGYEKLFFGSGTQLSVL.

The V call is TRBV6-5, the J call TRBJ2-2, with 7 bases that match TRBD1. Trimming at V came to 2 bases and at J to 6 bases, leaving 6 bases not matched to a gene. Germline V CDR1 and CDR2: MNHEY, SVGAGI. The CDR3 is 15 residues long. The CDR3 spells CASSYLRQGAGELFF. The CDR3 bases are TGTGCCAGCAGTTACCTTAGACAGGGCGCCGGGGAGCTGTTTTTT.

Turning to this clone: Relative to the germline gene, one junction end is altered; a read error may explain this. This chain uses TRBV15 with TRBJ1-4, with D unresolved. CDR3 length equals 13 residues. CDR1 and CDR2 from the germline V gene are LNHNV and YYDKDF (reference sequence). The CDR3 DNA follows: TGTGCCACCAGCAGAGATTACCGGGATAAAGGGATTTTT. Translated, it gives CATSRDYRDKGIF.

This clone appeared once. The chain has TRBV6-4 and TRBJ1-5; TRBD1 agrees at 7 bases. V was pared by 0 bases and J by 3 bases, with 5 bases of the junction left unmatched. In germline, CDR1 is MRHNA, CDR2 SNTAGT. The CDR3 extends over 16 amino acids. Here the CDR3 reads CASSDSDRAHNQPQHF. CDR3 in DNA: TGTGCCAGCAGTGACTCTGACAGGGCCCACAATCAGCCCCAGCATTTT.